The 10 T cell receptor beta chains listed next were all sequenced from one sample in a study of patients and donors after allogeneic stem cell transplantation. TCRdb reprocessed the RT-PCR reads with MiXCR, giving one entry per CDR3 protein. The repertoire holds about 210,000 distinct CDR3 sequences, more than 35% seen once, with more than 9% in the top ten. Sequencing input: blood, either unsorted or a sorted T cell fraction (not recorded which). Receptors originate from a human donor who was either an allogeneic HSCT recipient or a stem cell or donor lymphocyte infusion donor (not recorded which). It is not recorded whose cells these are; they may come from a transplant donor.

This clonotype was observed a few times. The chain recombines TRBV12-3 or TRBV12-4 with TRBJ2-3; unclear D gene. The CDR3 sequence is 13 residues long. V was pared by 8 bases and J by 2 bases, with 11 bases between. The CDR3 spells CASRPISTDTQYF. CDR3 bases: TGTGCCAGCCGACCGATTTCCACAGATACGCAGTATTTT.

V is TRBV5-1 and J is TRBJ2-2; 7 bases are shared with TRBD2. CDR3 size: 16 residues. Per the germline V gene, CDR1 is SGHRS and CDR2 is YFSETQ. With V trimmed by 4 bases and J by 2 bases, 8 bases remained unmatched. The CDR3 coding sequence is TGCGCCAGCAGCCCTGGCGCGGGGGTTAACACCGGGGAGCTGTTTTTT. It yields the protein CASSPGAGVNTGELFF.

The V gene is TRBV3-1, the J gene TRBJ2-3, with TRBD1 matching over 7 bases. Trimming took 1 base from V and 6 from J; bases not matched to a gene: 4. The V gene's germline CDR1 is LGHDT and CDR2 YNNKEL (reference sequence). CDR3 size: 14 residues. The CDR3 DNA reads TGTGCCAGCAGCCAAGTAGAGGGGGCGGATACGCAGTATTTT. Protein: CASSQVEGADTQYF.

At least ten counts were recorded for this clonotype. V is TRBV7-2 and J is TRBJ1-6, with TRBD1 matching over 7 bases. V dropped 2 bases and J dropped 7; count of bases not matched to a gene: 5. Germline assignment: CDR1 SGHTA and CDR2 FQGNSA. The length of the CDR3 is 15 residues. CDR3 sequence: CASSLQDRPNSPLHF. The CDR3 nucleotides read TGTGCCAGCAGCTTACAGGACAGGCCGAATTCACCCCTCCACTTT.

In its sample, this clonotype was seen a few times. The chain joins TRBV5-1 to TRBJ2-5, with 7 bases aligning to TRBD1. Germline CDR1 SGHRS, CDR2 YFSETQ. The length of the CDR3 is 15 residues. V shed 2 bases, J shed 2 bases, and the junction held 6 bases outside the gene matches. CDR3 bases: TGCGCCAGCAGCTTAGACAGGGTATATCAAGAGACCCAGTACTTC. Translated, it gives CASSLDRVYQETQYF.

This clonotype came up a few times. The chain carries TRBV5-6 and TRBJ2-7; D is uncertain. CDR1 is SGHDT and CDR2 is YYEEEE in the germline V gene. V was trimmed by 2 bases and J by 3 bases, leaving 18 bases between them. CDR3 length equals 16 residues. CDR3 nucleotides: TGTGCCAGCAGCTTTGGTTCAGGTCGATTTCGCTACGAGCAGTACTTC. Translating gives CASSFGSGRFRYEQYF.

V gene TRBV15 combines with J gene TRBJ2-5; 7 bases match TRBD2. The CDR3 extends over 13 amino acids. The V and J ends lost 8 bases and 5 bases, in that order; junction bases with no gene match: 8. Germline V gene lookup returns CDR1 LNHNV and CDR2 YYDKDF (reference sequence). Here the CDR3 reads CATAGGRGETQYF. Here the CDR3 DNA reads TGTGCCACCGCCGGAGGGCGGGGGGAGACCCAGTACTTC.

This chain links TRBV29-1 with TRBJ2-7; D is possibly TRBD1 (6 bases). Trimming cost V 5 bases and J 1 base, with 6 bases left between them. Germline V gene data show CDR1 as SQVTM and CDR2 as ANQGSEA. The CDR3 is 11 amino acids. CDR3 loop: CSVTGSYEQYF. CDR3 nucleotide sequence: TGCAGCGTTACAGGGTCCTACGAGCAGTACTTC.

This clonotype was seen a few times. The V and J genes are TRBV5-1 and TRBJ2-2; unclear D gene. CDR3 length equals 14 residues. The germline CDR1 and CDR2 sequences are SGHRS and YFSETQ. Trimming took 0 bases from V and 9 from J, leaving 12 bases between them. The CDR3 coding sequence is TGCGCCAGCAGCTTGGCCGGTGCGCCCCGGGAGCTGTTTTTT. This translates into CASSLAGAPRELFF.

The rearrangement uses TRBV5-6 and TRBJ1-6; D gene uncertain. Trimming left V 0 bases short and J 9 bases short, with 13 bases between. This CDR3 region has 15 residues. Germline CDR1 SGHDT, CDR2 YYEEEE. As DNA, the CDR3 is TGTGCCAGCAGCTTGGTAGCGGAATTGGGTTCACCCCTCCACTTT. Its translation: CASSLVAELGSPLHF. The full variable domain, rest sourced from reference TRBV5-6 and TRBJ1-6, is DAGVTQSPTHLIKTRGQQVTLRCSPKSGHDTVSWYQQALGQGPQFIFQYYEEEERQRGNFPDRFSGHQFPNYSSELNVNALLLGDSALYLCASSLVAELGSPLHFGNGTRLTVT.